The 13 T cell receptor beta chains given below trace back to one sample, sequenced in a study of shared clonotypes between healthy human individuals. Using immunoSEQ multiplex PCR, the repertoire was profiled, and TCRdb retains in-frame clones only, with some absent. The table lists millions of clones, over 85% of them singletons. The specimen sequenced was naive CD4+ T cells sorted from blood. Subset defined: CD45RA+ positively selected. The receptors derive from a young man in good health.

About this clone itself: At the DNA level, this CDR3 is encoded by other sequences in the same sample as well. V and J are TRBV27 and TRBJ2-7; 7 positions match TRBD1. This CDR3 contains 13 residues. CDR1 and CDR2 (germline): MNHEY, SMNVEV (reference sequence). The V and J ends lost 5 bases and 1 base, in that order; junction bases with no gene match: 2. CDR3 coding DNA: TGTGCCAGCAGTCGGACAGGATCCTACGAGCAGTACTTC. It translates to CASSRTGSYEQYF.

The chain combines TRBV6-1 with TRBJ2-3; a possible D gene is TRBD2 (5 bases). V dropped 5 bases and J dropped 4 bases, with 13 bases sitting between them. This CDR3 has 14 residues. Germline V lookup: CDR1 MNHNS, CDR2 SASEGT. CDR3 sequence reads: CASSREGRADTQYF. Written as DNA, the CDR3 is TGTGCCAGCAGTAGAGAGGGCCGCGCAGATACGCAGTATTTT.

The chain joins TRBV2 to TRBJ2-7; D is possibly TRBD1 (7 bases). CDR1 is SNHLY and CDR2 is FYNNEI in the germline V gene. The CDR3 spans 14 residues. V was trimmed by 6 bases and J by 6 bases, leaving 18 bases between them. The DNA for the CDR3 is TGTGCCAGCAGAATCGCAGGGGGGTCGGGCGAGCAGTACTTC. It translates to CASRIAGGSGEQYF.

CDR3 amino acids: CASSPQPHSSSYNEQFF. Here the CDR3 DNA reads TGCGCCAGCAGCCCCCAACCCCACTCGAGCTCCTACAATGAGCAGTTCTTC. The chain carries TRBV5-1 and TRBJ2-1; no reliable D call. The CDR3 has 17 residues. CDR1 and CDR2 from the germline V gene are SGHRS and YFSETQ. The V gene lost 4 bases and the J gene lost 0 bases, with 17 bases spanning the gap.

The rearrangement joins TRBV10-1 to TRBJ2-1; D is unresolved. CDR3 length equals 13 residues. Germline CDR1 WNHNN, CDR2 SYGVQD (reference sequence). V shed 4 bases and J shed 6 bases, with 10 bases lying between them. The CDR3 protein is CASSAWASNEQFF. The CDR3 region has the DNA TGCGCCAGCAGTGCTTGGGCCAGCAATGAGCAGTTCTTC.

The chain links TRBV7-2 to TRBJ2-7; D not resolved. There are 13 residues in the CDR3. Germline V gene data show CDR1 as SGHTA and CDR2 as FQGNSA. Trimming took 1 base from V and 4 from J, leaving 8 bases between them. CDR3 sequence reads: CASSLGGQYEQYF. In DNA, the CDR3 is TGTGCCAGCAGCTTAGGAGGTCAGTACGAGCAGTACTTC.

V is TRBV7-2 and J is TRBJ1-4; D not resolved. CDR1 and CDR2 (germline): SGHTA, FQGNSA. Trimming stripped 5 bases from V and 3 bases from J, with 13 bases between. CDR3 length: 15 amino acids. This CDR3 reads CASSLKRGANEKLFF. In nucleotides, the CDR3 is TGTGCCAGCAGCCTAAAACGGGGAGCTAATGAAAAACTGTTTTTT.

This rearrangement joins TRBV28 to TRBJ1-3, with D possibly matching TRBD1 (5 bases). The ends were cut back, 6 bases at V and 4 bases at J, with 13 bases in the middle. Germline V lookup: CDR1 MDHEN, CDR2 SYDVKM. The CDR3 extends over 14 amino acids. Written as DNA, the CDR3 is TGTGCCAGCAGAATGCAGGGCCTGGGAAACACCATATATTTT. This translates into CASRMQGLGNTIYF.

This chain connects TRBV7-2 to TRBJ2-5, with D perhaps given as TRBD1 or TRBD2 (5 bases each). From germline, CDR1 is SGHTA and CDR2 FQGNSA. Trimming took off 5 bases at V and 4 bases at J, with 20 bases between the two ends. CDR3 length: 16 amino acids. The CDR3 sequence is CASSPRLLVGGETQYF. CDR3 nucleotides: TGTGCCAGCAGCCCACGCCTGTTGGTTGGGGGAGAGACCCAGTACTTC.

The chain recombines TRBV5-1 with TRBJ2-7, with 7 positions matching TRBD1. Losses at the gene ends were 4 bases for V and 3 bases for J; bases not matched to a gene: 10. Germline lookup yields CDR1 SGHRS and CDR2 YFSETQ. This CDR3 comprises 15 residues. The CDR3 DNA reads TGCGCCAGCAGCCCAGGACAGGAGACGATCTACGAGCAGTACTTC. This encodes CASSPGQETIYEQYF.

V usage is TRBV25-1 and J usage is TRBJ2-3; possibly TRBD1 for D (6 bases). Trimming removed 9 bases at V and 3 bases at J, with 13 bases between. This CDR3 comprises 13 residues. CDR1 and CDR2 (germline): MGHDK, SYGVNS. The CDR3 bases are TGTGCCAGGAAGGACAGAAAGACAGATACGCAGTATTTT. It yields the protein CARKDRKTDTQYF.

The CDR3 protein is CASRTTVDTEAFF. For the CDR3, the DNA is TGTGCCAGCAGAACGACTGTGGACACTGAAGCTTTCTTT. The rearrangement links TRBV6-5 to TRBJ1-1, with D unresolved. Per the germline V gene, CDR1 is MNHEY and CDR2 is SVGAGI. This CDR3 contains 13 residues. V was trimmed by 6 bases and J by 3 bases, leaving 11 bases between them.

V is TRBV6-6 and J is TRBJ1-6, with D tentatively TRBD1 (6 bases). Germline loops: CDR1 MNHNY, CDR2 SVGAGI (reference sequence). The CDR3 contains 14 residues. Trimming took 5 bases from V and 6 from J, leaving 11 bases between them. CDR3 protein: CASSTGIANSPLHF. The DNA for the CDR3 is TGTGCCAGCAGTACAGGGATAGCTAATTCACCCCTCCACTTT.